These 29 T cell receptor beta chains originate from one sample sequenced in a study of T cells in Graves' hyperthyroidism and ophthalmopathy. RNA transcripts yielded amplified TCR beta CDR3 regions. A set of HTBI primers served as the primers for a first-round RT-PCR of the TCR CDR3. MiXCR was run by TCRdb on the multiplex PCR reads, yielding one entry per CDR3 protein. The table shows approximately 350,000 distinct CDR3 sequences, with about 16% occurring only once. Material for sequencing was blood. The receptor source for this set is a woman in her sixties or seventies with Graves' ophthalmopathy.

This clonotype was counted between two and nine times. CDR3 DNA sequence: TGTGCCAGCAGCGCTGGGGTAGAGGGGCTTAGGTTCTACGAGCAGTACTTC. Protein sequence: CASSAGVEGLRFYEQYF. This chain links TRBV7-4 with TRBJ2-7; D may be TRBD1 or TRBD2 (5 bases each). The CDR3 covers 17 residues. Looked up from germline, CDR1 is SGHVT and CDR2 is SQSDAQ. V was clipped by 5 bases and J by 3 bases, with 23 bases between them.

This clonotype was seen a few times. This chain uses TRBV6-1 with TRBJ1-1, with a tentative D call TRBD1 (6 bases). The V and J ends lost 8 bases and 0 bases respectively, with 16 bases between them. Germline V gives CDR1 MNHNS, CDR2 SASEGT. The CDR3 runs to 15 residues. The CDR3 coding sequence is TGTGCCAGCGGCCGTGGGGGCCGTGTGAACACTGAAGCTTTCTTT. Translated, it gives CASGRGGRVNTEAFF.

The chain couples TRBV27 to TRBJ2-7; tentative D call: TRBD2 (5 bases). Trimming shortened V by 6 bases and J by 3 bases, and 21 bases separated the two germline ends. Looked up from germline, CDR1 is MNHEY and CDR2 is SMNVEV (reference sequence). This CDR3 comprises 16 residues. The CDR3 sequence is CASRVSERAQVYEQYF. The CDR3, as DNA: TGTGCCAGCAGAGTTAGCGAGAGGGCTCAGGTCTACGAGCAGTACTTC.

A word on this clonotype: A read error may explain this, as a much larger clone is one base away. The chain joins TRBV27 to TRBJ2-1; D may be TRBD1 (6 bases). Germline V gene lookup returns CDR1 MNHEY and CDR2 SMNVEV (reference sequence). This CDR3 is built from 14 residues. Trimming removed 7 bases at V and 9 bases at J, with 19 bases between. The CDR3 region is CASMARQVYSEQFF. CDR3 coding DNA: TGTGCCAGCATGGCGAGACAGGTCTATAGTGAGCAGTTCTTC.

The table lists this clonotype with a count of one. The J gene is TRBJ2-1, the V gene TRBV30; D remains ambiguous. V lost 2 bases and J 7 bases, leaving 6 bases between the germline ends. Germline V gives CDR1 GTSNPN, CDR2 SVGIG (reference sequence). The CDR3 covers 11 residues. The CDR3 DNA follows: TGTGCCTGGAGTTCGCGGAATGAGCAGTTCTTC. Residues: CAWSSRNEQFF.

This clonotype has a handful of counts. The rearrangement links TRBV11-2 to TRBJ2-7, with TRBD2 as a possible D gene (6 bases). The CDR3 extends over 14 amino acids. With 4 bases removed from V and 4 bases from J, the gap between germline ends came to 14 bases. The germline V gene encodes CDR1 SGHAT and CDR2 FQNNGV. CDR3 DNA sequence: TGTGCCAGCAGCTCCGAACTGGGGAGGTACGAGCAGTACTTC. It encodes CASSSELGRYEQYF.

This clonotype was counted only a few times. V and J are TRBV6-1 and TRBJ2-7; D perhaps matches TRBD2 (6 bases). The V gene's germline CDR1 is MNHNS and CDR2 SASEGT. This CDR3 is 15 amino acids long. V gave up 5 bases and J gave up 4 bases, with 18 bases separating them. The CDR3 loop reads CASSYGPAEGYEQYF. The DNA for the CDR3 is TGTGCCAGCAGTTATGGGCCCGCGGAGGGGTACGAGCAGTACTTC.

At least ten counts were recorded for this clonotype. The gene calls are TRBV6-1 and TRBJ1-1; the D is unclear. Trimming removed 8 bases from V and 4 bases from J, with 14 bases in between. The CDR3 loop spans 13 amino acids. The germline V gene encodes CDR1 MNHNS and CDR2 SASEGT. CDR3 residues: CASGPASGTEAFF. The CDR3 DNA is TGTGCCAGCGGACCGGCCTCGGGCACTGAAGCTTTCTTT.

This clonotype showed up many times. The CDR3 DNA is TGTGCCAGCAGTTTTCAGGGGGGCTCCTACAATGAGCAGTTCTTC. Its translation: CASSFQGGSYNEQFF. This rearrangement joins TRBV12-3 or TRBV12-4 to TRBJ2-1; D might be TRBD1 (7 bases). V lost 3 bases, J lost 0 bases, and 9 bases lay in between. The CDR3 is 15 amino acids.

As to this clonotype: A much larger clonotype is one base distant, so this may be a read error. The chain employs TRBV28 and TRBJ1-5; tentative D call: TRBD1 (5 bases). This CDR3 comprises 14 residues. Trimming left V 6 bases short and J 3 bases short, with 12 bases between. CDR1 and CDR2 from the germline V gene are MDHEN and SYDVKM. The CDR3: CASRLGAFNQPQHF. The CDR3 region has the DNA TGTGCCAGCAGACTAGGGGCCTTCAATCAGCCCCAGCATTTT.

This clonotype was seen a handful of times. The chain couples TRBV30 to TRBJ2-1; 9 bases line up with TRBD2. Looked up from germline, CDR1 is GTSNPN and CDR2 is SVGIG (reference sequence). The length of the CDR3 is 14 residues. The V gene end was trimmed by 4 bases and the J gene end by 7 bases; junction bases not matched to a gene: 8. CDR3 coding DNA: TGTGCCTGGAAGGCGGGAGGGGTACGGAATGAGCAGTTCTTC. It yields the protein CAWKAGGVRNEQFF.

Regarding this clonotype: At one of its ends the junction is not consistent with the germline gene, which may arise from a read error. The genes are TRBV20-1 and TRBJ1-5, with no clear D. The germline CDR1 and CDR2 sequences are DFQATT and SNEGSKA (reference sequence). The CDR3 spans 13 residues. CDR3 DNA: TGCAGTGCTAGAGTACTGGAAAATCAGCCCCAGAATTTT. Protein sequence: CSARVLENQPQNF.

This clonotype occurred many times. The V gene is TRBV6-2 or TRBV6-3, the J gene TRBJ2-1; 11 bases are a match to TRBD2. This CDR3 has 16 amino acids. V was clipped by 7 bases and J by 8 bases; unmatched bases: 13. From germline, CDR1 is MNHEY and CDR2 SVGEGT. In DNA form, the CDR3 reads TGTGCCAGCATAAGTAGCGGGAGGGCTAGGTGGGATGAGCAGTTCTTC. Its protein is CASISSGRARWDEQFF.

This clonotype came up many times. The chain recombines TRBV28 with TRBJ2-7, with D possibly matching TRBD2 (6 bases). The CDR3 spans 13 residues. V lost 7 bases to trimming and J lost 2 bases, with 12 bases between them. CDR1 MDHEN and CDR2 SYDVKM come from the germline V gene. The CDR3 nucleotides read TGTGCCAGCATGGGGCGGGAAGCCTACGAGCAGTACTTC. Protein sequence: CASMGREAYEQYF.

This clonotype occurred many times. The chain joins TRBV7-8 to TRBJ1-1; TRBD1 is a possible D gene (5 bases). The germline V gene has CDR1 SGHVS and CDR2 FQNEAQ. Deletions cut 5 bases from V and 4 bases from J, with 11 bases between. This CDR3 is built from 13 residues. The CDR3 is CASSPQGGTEAFF. The CDR3 DNA follows: TGTGCCAGCAGCCCCCAGGGAGGCACTGAAGCTTTCTTT.

About this clonotype itself: A read error is possible here, since a much larger clone lies one base away. The rearrangement uses TRBV6-5 and TRBJ2-7; the match to TRBD1 covers 10 bases. This CDR3 has 14 amino acids. Germline V gives CDR1 MNHEY, CDR2 SVGAGI. The CDR3 spells CASSPGTGVYERYF. The CDR3 region has the DNA TGTGCCAGCAGCCCCGGGACAGGGGTCTACGAGCGGTACTTC.

The CDR3 DNA reads as TGTGCCAGCAGCTTTAGTTACAGCTTAACCGGGGAGCTGTTTTTT. Translated, it gives CASSFSYSLTGELFF. The chain uses TRBV7-9 and TRBJ2-2; the D is unclear. Trimming cost V 3 bases and J 5 bases, with 13 bases left between them. The CDR3 loop spans 15 amino acids. Germline V gene data show CDR1 as SEHNR and CDR2 as FQNEAQ (reference sequence).

This clonotype was seen many times. The chain has TRBV5-1 and TRBJ2-7, with D possibly being TRBD1 (6 bases). V dropped 0 bases and J dropped 3 bases, with 13 bases sitting between them. Germline CDR1 SGHRS, CDR2 YFSETQ. The CDR3 is 15 amino acids. As DNA, the CDR3 is TGCGCCAGCAGCTTGGATACAGGGTTCGGCTACGAGCAGTACTTC. Translation: CASSLDTGFGYEQYF.

On this clonotype itself: This clone may be a read error of a much larger clone one base away. The V gene is TRBV5-1, the J gene TRBJ2-7; maybe TRBD2 (7 bases). Germline V gene lookup returns CDR1 SGHRS and CDR2 YFSETQ. This CDR3 is 18 amino acids long. Here the CDR3 reads CASSFAGASGAPSYEQCF. CDR3 nucleotide sequence: TGCGCCAGCAGCTTTGCGGGGGCTAGCGGCGCGCCGTCCTACGAGCAGTGCTTC.

At least ten counts were recorded for this clonotype. The chain joins TRBV28 to TRBJ1-2; 7 nucleotides align to TRBD1. The CDR3 is 19 residues long. Germline-derived CDR1 and CDR2 are MDHEN and SYDVKM. V lost 7 bases to trimming and J lost 2 bases; unmatched junction nucleotides: 22. CDR3 amino acids: CASTSEGPGQIFGNYGYTF. CDR3 sequence (DNA): TGTGCCAGCACGTCCGAGGGACCGGGACAGATCTTTGGAAACTATGGCTACACCTTC.

This clonotype was found many times. The chain has TRBV20-1 and TRBJ2-7, with 8 nucleotides matching TRBD2. The CDR3 has 17 amino acids. Germline trimming cut 4 bases from V and 2 bases from J; bases unmatched to any gene: 16. Germline CDR1 is DFQATT and CDR2 is SNEGSKA (reference sequence). CDR3: CSAKASGGLAVTYEQYF. Written as DNA, the CDR3 is TGCAGTGCTAAGGCCAGCGGGGGTTTAGCGGTGACCTACGAGCAGTACTTC.

This clonotype was detected once. With a much larger clone just one base away, this may be a read error. J is TRBJ1-4 and V is TRBV27; D is possibly TRBD1 (6 bases). Germline CDR1 and CDR2: MNHEY and SMNVEV (reference sequence). This CDR3 spans 14 amino acids. Here the CDR3 reads CASSPNGGREKPFF. The CDR3 DNA sequence: TGTGCCAGCAGTCCAAACGGGGGCCGGGAAAAACCGTTTTTT. The complete variable domain, with remaining parts taken from reference TRBV27 and TRBJ1-4, reads EAQVTQNPRYLITVTGKKLTVTCSQNMNHEYMSWYRQDPGLGLRQIYYSMNVEVTDKGDVPEGYKVSRKEKRNFPLILESPSPNQTSLYFCASSPNGGREKPFFGSGTQLSVL.

In its sample, this clonotype was seen a few times. The rearrangement uses TRBV12-3 or TRBV12-4 and TRBJ2-3; 11 positions match TRBD2. The CDR3 covers 16 residues. V shed 5 bases, J shed 3 bases, and the junction held 7 bases outside the gene matches. The CDR3 is CASSLTSGSVTDTQYF. In nucleotides, the CDR3 is TGTGCCAGCAGTCTTACTAGCGGGAGTGTAACAGATACGCAGTATTTT.

This clonotype appeared many times. The rearrangement links TRBV28 to TRBJ2-7; TRBD2 is a possible D gene (5 bases). V was shortened by 6 bases and J by 2 bases, with 11 bases between the two germline ends. The V gene's germline CDR1 is MDHEN and CDR2 SYDVKM. The CDR3 sequence is 13 residues long. The CDR3 DNA reads as TGTGCCAGCAGCGCCGGGAATCCCTACGAGCAGTACTTC. Translating it yields CASSAGNPYEQYF.

This clonotype was found a few times. This rearrangement joins TRBV6-1 to TRBJ2-3; no clear D gene. Trimming removed 4 bases at V and 6 bases at J, with 8 bases between. Looked up from germline, CDR1 is MNHNS and CDR2 is SASEGT. This CDR3 is 12 amino acids long. The CDR3 DNA sequence: TGTGCCAGCAGTGGACAAGCGGATACGCAGTATTTT. Amino acid sequence: CASSGQADTQYF.

This clonotype was detected only a few times. This chain connects TRBV20-1 to TRBJ2-7; D unclear. Deletions cut 1 base from V and 0 bases from J, with 7 bases between. Germline V gives CDR1 DFQATT, CDR2 SNEGSKA (reference sequence). The CDR3 totals 13 residues. The CDR3 spells CSARVPSSYEQYF. CDR3 DNA: TGCAGTGCTAGAGTTCCCTCCTCCTACGAGCAGTACTTC.

In this sample, this clonotype turned up many times. The J gene is TRBJ2-1, the V gene TRBV30; the D gene is possibly TRBD1 (5 bases). Germline values: CDR1 GTSNPN, CDR2 SVGIG (reference sequence). This CDR3 spans 12 amino acids. V was trimmed by 1 base and J by 7 bases, leaving 8 bases between them. CDR3 region: CAWSEAGNEQFF. For the CDR3, the DNA is TGTGCCTGGAGTGAAGCAGGGAATGAGCAGTTCTTC.

This clonotype was seen ten or more times. This rearrangement joins TRBV7-2 to TRBJ2-5; D not certain. The CDR3 has 15 residues. Looked up from germline, CDR1 is SGHTA and CDR2 is FQGNSA. V was cut by 5 bases and J by 5 bases, with 18 bases left in between. As DNA, the CDR3 is TGTGCCAGCAGCCCCTCCCAATCGGGTTGGGAGACCCAGTACTTC. The encoded protein is CASSPSQSGWETQYF.

This clonotype was counted between two and nine times. This chain links TRBV6-1 with TRBJ1-1, with D maybe TRBD1 (5 bases). Germline CDR1 is MNHNS and CDR2 is SASEGT. The CDR3 spans 14 residues. V shed 6 bases and J shed 5 bases, with 16 bases lying between them. DNA for the CDR3: TGTGCCAGCAGGGGACCGGGGGGGAAAACTGAAGCTTTCTTT. Its protein is CASRGPGGKTEAFF.